This T cell receptor beta chain was sequenced for a study of shared clonotypes between healthy human individuals. Authors' analysis steps: Filtering differed, since immunoSEQ gave only junction sequences and no quality scores. Sequencing used immunoSEQ multiplex PCR; TCRdb keeps in-frame clones, though not all of them. V and J calls plus clone size are reproduced from that table; the DNA served to infer D and trimming. This sample has about half a million clones, with 81% found just once. General observations from the study: It was only blood that was sampled, and tissue repertoires likely differ.

This clone was observed a single time. The antigen is not known. From germline, CDR1 is MNHNS and CDR2 SASEGT. The CDR3 has 12 residues. V lost 8 bases to trimming and J lost 5 bases, with 9 bases between them. Donors comprised healthy HIV-negative adults lacking recent acute infections or vaccinations. All the donors were Caucasian adults who lived in Nashville, Tennessee. Material: PBMCs. The chain is built from TRBV6-1 and TRBJ1-4; D gene unclear. The origin of this receptor is a woman in her thirties or forties in good health. Some clones in this sample may be carry-over from other donors' samples. The CDR3 protein is CASGRTNEKLFF. CDR3 sequence (DNA): TGTGCCAGCGGTAGAACAAATGAAAAACTGTTTTTT.